These 7 T cell receptor beta chains share one sample of origin, sequenced in a study of blood T cell repertoires in COVID-19. Clones were read by immunoSEQ multiplex PCR, and TCRdb kept only the in-frame ones, dropping some. The sample records about 270,000 clones, 70% to 90% being singletons. The sample consisted of peripheral blood. The receptors were gathered from a woman in her sixties or seventies with acute or convalescent COVID-19.

In nucleotides, the CDR3 is TGCGCCAGCAGCCCACAAAGACTAGCATCGGAGACCCAGTACTTC. Translating gives CASSPQRLASETQYF. The chain carries TRBV5-1 and TRBJ2-5; 7 nucleotides line up with TRBD2. The CDR3 totals 15 residues. Trimming took 4 bases from V and 5 from J; bases not matched to a gene: 11. Looked up from germline, CDR1 is SGHRS and CDR2 is YFSETQ.

V usage is TRBV11-2 and J usage is TRBJ2-1, with TRBD2 as a possible D gene (6 bases). Germline CDR1 reads SGHAT; CDR2 reads FQNNGV. Trimming stripped 5 bases from V and 9 bases from J, with 23 bases between. This CDR3 comprises 16 residues. The CDR3 here is CASSPQGGREESEQFF. DNA for the CDR3: TGTGCCAGCAGCCCTCAGGGTGGCAGGGAGGAGAGTGAGCAGTTCTTC.

This clone was observed once. The gene calls are TRBV6-5 and TRBJ1-2; D is perhaps TRBD1 (5 bases). V lost 0 bases and J 7 bases, leaving 15 bases between the germline ends. The length of the CDR3 is 15 residues. Germline CDR1 is MNHEY and CDR2 is SVGAGI. CDR3 DNA sequence: TGTGCCAGCAGTTACTCCGGCAGGGCAAGGGGTGGCTACACCTTC. Translating it yields CASSYSGRARGGYTF.

The rearrangement joins TRBV2 to TRBJ2-3, with 7 bases aligning to TRBD2. CDR1 and CDR2 (germline): SNHLY, FYNNEI. This CDR3 region has 14 residues. V gave up 7 bases and J gave up 0 bases; unmatched junction bases: 4. The CDR3 sequence: CASKSGVSTDTQYF. The CDR3 bases are TGTGCCAGCAAAAGCGGGGTTAGCACAGATACGCAGTATTTT.

This clone was found once. The gene calls are TRBV18 and TRBJ1-1, with 10 positions matching TRBD1. The J segment lost 6 bases and the V segment lost 4 bases, leaving 8 bases of the junction unmatched. Germline V CDR1 and CDR2: KGHSH, LQKENI. The CDR3 contains 15 residues. CDR3 in amino acids: CASSQDRGRVAEAFF. The CDR3 region has the DNA TGTGCCAGCTCACAGGACAGGGGGAGGGTCGCTGAAGCTTTCTTT.

The chain uses TRBV10-1 and TRBJ2-5; D unresolved. Trimming shortened V by 2 bases and J by 4 bases, and 8 bases separated the two germline ends. The CDR3 is 13 amino acids. Germline V gene data show CDR1 as WNHNN and CDR2 as SYGVQD (reference sequence). This CDR3 reads CASSEQARETQYF. CDR3 sequence (DNA): TGCGCCAGCAGTGAGCAGGCTCGAGAGACCCAGTACTTC.

This clone has only a few counts. V is TRBV2 and J is TRBJ1-3, with D maybe TRBD1 (5 bases). Trimming cost V 5 bases and J 2 bases, with 7 bases left between them. The CDR3 contains 13 residues. CDR1 is SNHLY, CDR2 FYNNEI, per germline. For the CDR3, the DNA is TGTGCCAGCAGTCAGACAGCTGGAAACACCATATATTTT. Translation gives CASSQTAGNTIYF.